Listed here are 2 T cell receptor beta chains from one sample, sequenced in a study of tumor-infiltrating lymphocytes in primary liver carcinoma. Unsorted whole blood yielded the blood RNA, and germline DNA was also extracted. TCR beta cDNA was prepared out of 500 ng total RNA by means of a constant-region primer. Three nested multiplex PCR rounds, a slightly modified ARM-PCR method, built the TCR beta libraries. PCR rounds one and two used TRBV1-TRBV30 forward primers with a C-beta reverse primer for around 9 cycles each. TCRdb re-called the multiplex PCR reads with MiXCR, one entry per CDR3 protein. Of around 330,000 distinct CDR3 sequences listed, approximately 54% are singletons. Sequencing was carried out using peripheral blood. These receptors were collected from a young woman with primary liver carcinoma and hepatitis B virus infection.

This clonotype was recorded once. The CDR3 protein is CASSESLGSGNQPQHF. The DNA of the CDR3 is TGCGCCAGCAGTGAGTCGCTTGGATCGGGAAATCAGCCCCAGCATTTT. The rearrangement links TRBV10-2 to TRBJ1-5; D is uncertain. Germline lookup yields CDR1 WSHSY and CDR2 SAAADI. V lost 0 bases to trimming and J lost 4 bases, with 13 bases between them. This CDR3 has 16 amino acids.

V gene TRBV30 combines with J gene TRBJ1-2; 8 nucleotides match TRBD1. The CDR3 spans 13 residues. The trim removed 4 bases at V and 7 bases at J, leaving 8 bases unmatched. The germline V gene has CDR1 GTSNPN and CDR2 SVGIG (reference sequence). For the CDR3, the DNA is TGTGCCTGGATAACAGGGGGTTTCGGTGGCTACACCTTC. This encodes CAWITGGFGGYTF.